The 15 T cell receptor beta chains presented below share a single source sample, sequenced in a study of spatial heterogeneity in lung cancer. TCRdb reprocessed the 5' RACE reads via MiXCR and lists one record per CDR3 protein. This table has about 50,000 distinct CDR3 sequences, 7.5% to 8% appearing once. Time point specified: sample taken at primary tumor resection. No cell sorting; template was whole RNA from tumor, lung tissue or PBMC. The sequencing here drew on PBMCs, taken at surgery. The source of these receptors is a female donor with early-stage non-small cell lung cancer.

The chain has TRBV12-3 or TRBV12-4 and TRBJ1-1; 7 nucleotides match TRBD1. The CDR3 spans 14 residues. V shed 3 bases, J shed 5 bases, and the junction held 6 bases outside the gene matches. The CDR3 loop reads CASSFLTGETEAFF. As DNA, the CDR3 is TGTGCCAGCAGTTTCCTAACAGGGGAGACTGAAGCTTTCTTT.

This clonotype was recorded many times. The chain uses TRBV5-4 and TRBJ1-1; weak D call: TRBD1 (5 bases). The CDR3 length is 13 residues. Trimming removed 5 bases at V and 1 base at J, with 9 bases between. The germline CDR1 and CDR2 sequences are SGHNT and YYREEE (reference sequence). The CDR3 DNA follows: TGTGCCAGCAGTACCGGGGGGAACACTGAAGCTTTCTTT. It is translated as CASSTGGNTEAFF. The full variable domain, completed using reference TRBV5-4 and TRBJ1-1, is ETGVTQSPTHLIKTRGQQVTLRCSSQSGHNTVSWYQQALGQGPQFIFQYYREEENGRGNFPPRFSGLQFPNYSSELNVNALELDDSALYLCASSTGGNTEAFFGQGTRLTVV.

There are many counts of this clonotype. This sequence joins TRBV20-1 and TRBJ2-3; no definite D call. This CDR3 region has 15 residues. Germline CDR1 is DFQATT and CDR2 is SNEGSKA (reference sequence). The V end lost 3 bases, the J end lost 0 bases, and 13 bases lay between the germline ends. The CDR3 loop reads CSASSYTTSTDTQYF. The CDR3 nucleotides are TGCAGTGCTAGTTCTTACACAACTAGCACAGATACGCAGTATTTT.

The table lists this clonotype with many counts. V gene TRBV20-1 combines with J gene TRBJ2-7; TRBD2 aligns across 13 bases. V was clipped by 0 bases and J by 0 bases; unmatched bases: 8. The germline V gene encodes CDR1 DFQATT and CDR2 SNEGSKA (reference sequence). This CDR3 is built from 18 residues. CDR3 nucleotides: TGCAGTGCTAGAGATCCCGGGACTAGCGGGGACTTCTCCTACGAGCAGTACTTC. Its translation: CSARDPGTSGDFSYEQYF.

This clonotype was counted only a few times. The chain carries TRBV2 and TRBJ2-7; D gene uncertain. The V gene lost 5 bases and the J gene lost 2 bases, with 7 bases spanning the gap. Germline CDR1 SNHLY, CDR2 FYNNEI. The CDR3 extends over 12 amino acids. CDR3 protein: CASSYDPYEQYF. CDR3 in DNA: TGTGCCAGCAGTTACGACCCCTACGAGCAGTACTTC. The full variable domain, its missing parts supplied by reference TRBV2 and TRBJ2-7, is EPEVTQTPSHQVTQMGQEVILRCVPISNHLYFYWYRQILGQKVEFLVSFYNNEISEKSEIFDDQFSVERPDGSNFTLKIRSTKLEDSAMYFCASSYDPYEQYFGPGTRLTVT.

This clonotype was counted between two and nine times. This sequence joins TRBV3-1 and TRBJ2-7; 11 nucleotides line up with TRBD1. The J segment lost 4 bases and the V segment lost 1 base, leaving 3 bases of the junction unmatched. The CDR3 extends over 15 amino acids. Germline V gene sequence: CDR1 LGHDT, CDR2 YNNKEL (reference sequence). CDR3 nucleotides: TGTGCCAGCAGCCAAGTGGGACAGGGGGTATACGAGCAGTACTTC. It yields the protein CASSQVGQGVYEQYF.

This clonotype was seen a few times. The chain carries TRBV27 and TRBJ2-2; D not resolved. Trimming pared 2 bases from V and 1 base from J, leaving 8 bases between. Germline V gene sequence: CDR1 MNHEY, CDR2 SMNVEV (reference sequence). This CDR3 is built from 15 residues. CDR3 sequence: CASSLRPMNTGELFF. As DNA, the CDR3 is TGTGCCAGCAGTTTACGGCCGATGAACACCGGGGAGCTGTTTTTT.

There are many counts of this clonotype. The chain couples TRBV11-2 to TRBJ1-1, with D perhaps TRBD1 (6 bases). Per germline, CDR1 SGHAT and CDR2 FQNNGV. The CDR3 is 16 amino acids. The V gene lost 5 bases and the J gene lost 4 bases, with 20 bases spanning the gap. DNA of the CDR3: TGTGCCAGCAGCCGTAGCCTAACAGGGTTGGCCACTGAAGCTTTCTTT. Residues: CASSRSLTGLATEAFF.

This clonotype was found many times. V is TRBV20-1 and J is TRBJ2-3, with 10 bases that match TRBD2. Trimming cost V 6 bases and J 6 bases; bases outside gene matches: 6. This CDR3 comprises 13 residues. The germline V gene has CDR1 DFQATT and CDR2 SNEGSKA (reference sequence). The CDR3 here is CSAPGLASDTQYF. The CDR3 DNA is TGCAGTGCCCCGGGACTAGCGTCCGATACGCAGTATTTT.

This clonotype occurred many times. This chain links TRBV7-3 with TRBJ2-7; 7 bases fit TRBD1. CDR1 and CDR2 from the germline V gene are SGHTA and FQGTGA. V was pared by 2 bases and J by 5 bases, with 12 bases of the junction left unmatched. CDR3 length: 16 amino acids. CDR3 DNA: TGTGCCAGCAGCTTATTTCGGCACTCGGGACAGAACGAGCAGTACTTC. It specifies CASSLFRHSGQNEQYF.

This sequence joins TRBV7-6 and TRBJ2-3; unclear D gene. Trimming cost V 1 base and J 6 bases, with 5 bases left between them. The CDR3 is 12 amino acids. Germline values: CDR1 SGHVS, CDR2 FNYEAQ. The CDR3 DNA reads TGTGCCAGCAGCTTAGAGGCCGATACGCAGTATTTT. Translation: CASSLEADTQYF.

A few counts support this clonotype. The chain couples TRBV2 to TRBJ1-4, with a weak D call TRBD1 (5 bases). Trimming shortened V by 2 bases and J by 6 bases, and 13 bases separated the two germline ends. Germline V gene data show CDR1 as SNHLY and CDR2 as FYNNEI. This CDR3 has 15 amino acids. CDR3 residues: CASSEMGREDEKLFF. CDR3 in DNA: TGTGCCAGCAGTGAAATGGGCAGGGAGGATGAAAAACTGTTTTTT.

The chain is built from TRBV20-1 and TRBJ2-2; D ambiguous. The CDR3 consists of 12 residues. Germline assignment: CDR1 DFQATT and CDR2 SNEGSKA (reference sequence). Trimming left V 4 bases short and J 6 bases short, with 9 bases between. The CDR3 DNA is TGCAGTGCTACACGGAATCCCGGGGAGCTGTTTTTT. It yields the protein CSATRNPGELFF.

To note about this clonotype: A read error is possible here, since a much larger clone lies one base away. The V and J genes are TRBV29-1 and TRBJ2-7; 8 nucleotides match TRBD1. This CDR3 is 16 amino acids long. The V segment lost 4 bases and the J segment 6 bases; nucleotides outside the gene matches: 17. Germline values: CDR1 SQVTM, CDR2 ANQGSEA. The CDR3 spells CSVGGVRGQGSFEQYF. CDR3 sequence (DNA): TGCAGCGTTGGGGGGGTGCGTGGACAGGGTTCGTTCGAGCAGTACTTC.

This clonotype was seen just once. The chain has TRBV19 and TRBJ2-1; tentative D call: TRBD1 (5 bases). This CDR3 has 13 amino acids. V lost 3 bases to trimming and J lost 4 bases, with 7 bases between them. Germline V gene data show CDR1 as LNHDA and CDR2 as SQIVND (reference sequence). This CDR3 is CASSIDSYNEQFF. DNA of the CDR3: TGTGCCAGTAGTATCGACAGTTACAATGAGCAGTTCTTC.